The sequence of this T cell receptor beta chain was determined in a study of cytomegalovirus exposure and HLA in healthy donors. Worth noting for this clone: What it recognizes is unknown.

The assay was immunoSEQ multiplex PCR, and TCRdb's table has in-frame clones only and misses some. The data show 200,000 or so clones, just over 85% seen once. General observations from the study: High sensitivity and specificity were reportedly achieved when the classifier diagnosed cytomegalovirus status. There were 150 to 200 TCR beta chains listed as cytomegalovirus-associated. In vitro work confirmed that a few CMV-associated chains recognize CMV antigens.

While the first cohort had 600 to 750 subjects, the donors belonged to the separate validation cohort of 100 to 150 subjects. Trimming at V came to 4 bases and at J to 10 bases, leaving 7 bases not matched to a gene. Germline V gene lookup returns CDR1 SGHNT and CDR2 YYREEE (reference sequence). The CDR3 loop spans 13 amino acids. The sample consisted of PBMCs. This rearrangement joins TRBV5-4 to TRBJ2-1; 8 positions match TRBD2. The receptor was isolated from a woman aged 18 to 35 in good health and CMV-seronegative. CDR3 residues: CASSPPSGQEQFF. As DNA, the CDR3 is TGTGCCAGCAGCCCTCCTAGCGGGCAAGAGCAGTTCTTC. Full variable domain (remainder filled in from reference TRBV5-4 and TRBJ2-1): ETGVTQSPTHLIKTRGQQVTLRCSSQSGHNTVSWYQQALGQGPQFIFQYYREEENGRGNFPPRFSGLQFPNYSSELNVNALELDDSALYLCASSPPSGQEQFFGPGTRLTVL.